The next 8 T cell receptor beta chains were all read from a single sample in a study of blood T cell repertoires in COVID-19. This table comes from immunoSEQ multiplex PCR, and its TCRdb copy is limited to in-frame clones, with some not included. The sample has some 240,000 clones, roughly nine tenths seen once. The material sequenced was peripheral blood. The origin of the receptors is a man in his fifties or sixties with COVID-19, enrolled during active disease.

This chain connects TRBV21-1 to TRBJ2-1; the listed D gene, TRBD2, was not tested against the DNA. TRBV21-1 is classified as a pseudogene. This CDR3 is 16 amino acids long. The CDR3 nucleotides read TGTGCCAGCAGCAAAGTCGAGCGGGAGCCTCACAATGAGCAGTTCTTC. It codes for CASSKVEREPHNEQFF.

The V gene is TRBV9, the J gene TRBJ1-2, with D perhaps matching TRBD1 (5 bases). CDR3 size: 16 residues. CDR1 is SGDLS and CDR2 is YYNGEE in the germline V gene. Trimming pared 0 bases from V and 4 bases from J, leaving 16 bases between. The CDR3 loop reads CASSVGQVGASYGYTF. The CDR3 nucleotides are TGTGCCAGCAGCGTAGGCCAGGTTGGGGCAAGCTATGGCTACACCTTC.

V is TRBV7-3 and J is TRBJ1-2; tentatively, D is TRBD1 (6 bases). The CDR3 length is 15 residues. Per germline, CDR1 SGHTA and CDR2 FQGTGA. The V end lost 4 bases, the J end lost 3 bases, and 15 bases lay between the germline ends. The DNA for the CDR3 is TGTGCCAGCAGCTCCTACAGGGTCGGGGACTATGGCTACACCTTC. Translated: CASSSYRVGDYGYTF.

CDR3 bases: TGTGCCACCAGTGACCCGGGACTAGCGGGCGTATCCTACAATGAGCAGTTCTTC. This encodes CATSDPGLAGVSYNEQFF. The gene calls are TRBV24-1 and TRBJ2-1; 12 positions match TRBD2. Germline CDR1 KGHDR, CDR2 SFDVKD. The CDR3 is 18 amino acids. With V trimmed by 4 bases and J by 1 base, 7 bases remained unmatched.

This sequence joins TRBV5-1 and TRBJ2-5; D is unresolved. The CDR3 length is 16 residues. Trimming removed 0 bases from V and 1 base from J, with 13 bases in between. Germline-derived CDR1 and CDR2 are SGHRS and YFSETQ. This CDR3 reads CASSLADTALQETQYF. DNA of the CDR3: TGCGCCAGCAGCTTGGCTGACACCGCCCTCCAAGAGACCCAGTACTTC.

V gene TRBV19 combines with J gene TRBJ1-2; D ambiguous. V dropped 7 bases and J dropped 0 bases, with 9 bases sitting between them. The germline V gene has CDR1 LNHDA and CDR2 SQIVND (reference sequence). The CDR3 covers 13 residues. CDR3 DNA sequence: TGTGCCAGTACCGACAAGGCTAACTATGGCTACACCTTC. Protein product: CASTDKANYGYTF.

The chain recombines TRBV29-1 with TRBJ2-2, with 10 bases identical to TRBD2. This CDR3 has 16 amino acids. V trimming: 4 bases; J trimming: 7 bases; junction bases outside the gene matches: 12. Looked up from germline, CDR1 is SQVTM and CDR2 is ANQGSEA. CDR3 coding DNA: TGCAGCGTTGCGATGGCTAGCGGGGGCACAAACGGGGAGCTGTTTTTT. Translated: CSVAMASGGTNGELFF.

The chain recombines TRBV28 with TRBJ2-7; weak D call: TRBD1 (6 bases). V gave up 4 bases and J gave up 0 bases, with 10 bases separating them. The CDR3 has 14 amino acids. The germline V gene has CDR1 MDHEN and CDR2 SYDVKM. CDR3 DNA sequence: TGTGCCAGCAGTTCAGGGGCCCGCTCCTACGAGCAGTACTTC. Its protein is CASSSGARSYEQYF.